The TCR beta chain described here comes from a study of blood T cell repertoires in COVID-19. Study-level background: Italy, Spain and the United States were the sources of the convalescent and acute COVID-19 samples. T cells, B-cell-depleted T cells, or PBMCs provided the cDNA or gDNA that served as material.

The CDR3 consists of 13 residues. Germline lookup yields CDR1 SGHRS and CDR2 YFSETQ. V dropped 5 bases and J dropped 7; count of bases not matched to a gene: 5. In the study's own analysis: Estimation of nucleated cell counts was performed using reference gene primer amplification. Sequenced by immunoSEQ multiplex PCR; TCRdb stores in-frame clones only, minus some. The DNA was the basis for D and trimming; V, J and clone size are from that table. The sample consists of 25,000 to 35,000 clones, around four fifths of them appearing once. In its sample, this clone was seen once. This chain links TRBV5-1 with TRBJ1-4; 7 bases fit TRBD1. The receptor was derived from a woman in her seventies with active or convalescent COVID-19. Sequencing was done on a sample of peripheral blood. CDR3 loop: CASRGTAGEKLFF. CDR3 in DNA: TGCGCCAGCAGAGGGACAGCAGGTGAAAAACTGTTTTTT.